The sample holds a few counts of the clone carrying this T cell receptor (beta chain). A TCRbeta library incorporating unique molecular identifiers was prepared. TCRdb fed the PCR reads into MiXCR, producing one record per CDR3 protein. The sample records almost 500,000 distinct CDR3 sequences, around 13% being singletons. Germline V lookup: CDR1 SEHNR, CDR2 FQNEAQ (reference sequence). With 5 bases clipped from V and 0 bases from J, the junction kept 10 bases outside the gene matches. The CDR3 totals 16 residues. This record belongs to a study of T-cell reconstitution after alpha-beta-depleted transplantation in children.

The sample consisted of PBMCs from the stem cell graft donor, taken from the stem cell graft. The chain links TRBV7-9 to TRBJ2-7; the match to TRBD1 covers 7 bases. This receptor was identified in a human donor who donated a stem cell graft to a child with combined immunodeficiency. The CDR3 sequence is CASSPPGTASSYEQYF. The CDR3, as DNA: TGTGCCAGCAGCCCACCCGGGACAGCTAGCTCCTACGAGCAGTACTTC.